A selection of T cell receptor beta chains follows, all from one sample in a study of human T cells and chemical hapten exposure. TCRdb used MiXCR to reprocess the RACE reads, holding one entry per CDR3 protein. This table has tens of thousands of distinct CDR3 sequences, approximately 9.3% appearing once. Material: whole blood, obtained in connection with sensitization to the hapten diphenylcyclopropenone (DPC). These receptors came from a woman aged 35 to 49 with alopecia areata. Some clones in this sample may be carry-over from other donors' samples. CDR3s include the opening cysteine and the closing phenylalanine or tryptophan. A D gene is named only where the DNA matches it firmly. Size is omitted from some rows. Given values are once, few, many or a class for expanded clones.

TRBV4-3	NA	TRBD2	TRBJ2-1	CASSPYPSGGNSYNEQFF	TGCGCCAGCAGCCCCTACCCTAGCGGGGGGAACTCCTACAATGAGCAGTTCTTC
TRBV4-2	NA	TRBD2	TRBJ2-7	CASSQAAGTSTDFFYEQYF	TGTGCCAGCAGCCAAGCCGCTGGGACTAGCACTGATTTTTTCTACGAGCAGTACTTC
TRBV5-1	NA	NA	TRBJ1-1	CASRDPLRDTEAFF	TGCGCCAGCAGGGATCCACTTCGGGACACTGAAGCTTTCTTT
TRBV6-2/TRBV6-3	many	TRBD2	TRBJ2-2	CASSRTSDTGELFF	TGTGCCAGCAGTCGCACTAGCGACACCGGGGAGCTGTTTTTT
TRBV7-9	many	TRBD1	TRBJ2-1	CASSFEGAPPNEQFF	TGTGCCAGCAGCTTCGAGGGGGCCCCCCCCAATGAGCAGTTCTTC
TRBV5-1	few	NA	TRBJ1-4	CASRSDHRGEKLFF	TGCGCCAGCAGATCCGATCATCGCGGGGAAAAACTGTTTTTT
TRBV27	many	NA	TRBJ1-1	CASSLSWTNTEAFF	TGTGCCAGCAGTTTATCGTGGACGAACACTGAAGCTTTCTTT
TRBV6-2/TRBV6-3	many	NA	TRBJ2-2	CASSSSQFNTGELFF	TGTGCCAGCAGTTCTAGCCAGTTCAACACCGGGGAGCTGTTTTTT
TRBV28	NA	NA	TRBJ2-3	CASSHTDTQYF	TGTGCCAGCAGCCACACAGATACGCAGTATTTT
TRBV20-1	NA	TRBD2	TRBJ2-3	CSASYSGGGTDTQYF	TGCAGTGCTAGCTATAGCGGGGGGGGCACAGATACGCAGTATTTT
TRBV5-1	NA	NA	TRBJ2-7	CASSFDSLYEQYF	TGCGCCAGCAGCTTCGACAGCCTCTACGAGCAGTACTTC
TRBV5-1	NA	TRBD2	TRBJ2-1	CASSSTSGGYNEQFF	TGCGCCAGCAGCTCGACTAGCGGGGGCTACAATGAGCAGTTCTTC
TRBV20-1	many	NA	TRBJ1-4	CSARVTTNEKLFF	TGCAGTGCTAGAGTAACAACTAATGAAAAACTGTTTTTT
TRBV4-2	few	TRBD1	TRBJ2-7	CASSQVRTGEGEQYF	TGTGCCAGCAGCCAAGTCCGGACAGGGGAGGGCGAGCAGTACTTC
TRBV7-9	many	NA	TRBJ2-3	CASSLAQGGTQYF	TGTGCCAGCAGCTTAGCGCAGGGAGGTACGCAGTATTTT
TRBV6-1	many	NA	TRBJ1-4	CASRPGGDGEKLFF	TGTGCCAGCAGGCCCGGGGGGGACGGGGAAAAACTGTTTTTT
TRBV20-1	few	NA	TRBJ1-5	CSGGGRNQPQHF	TGCAGTGGGGGGGGTCGCAATCAGCCCCAGCATTTT
TRBV18	many	NA	TRBJ2-7	CASSVISGVPNEQYF	TGTGCCAGCTCAGTCATTTCAGGGGTCCCCAACGAGCAGTACTTC
TRBV6-5	many	NA	TRBJ1-1	CASRDPTGPHTEAFF	TGTGCCAGCAGAGATCCTACCGGGCCGCATACTGAAGCTTTCTTT
TRBV7-6	NA	TRBD2	TRBJ2-5	CASSRRGTSGEETQYF	TGTGCCAGCAGCCGCCGGGGGACTAGCGGGGAAGAGACCCAGTACTTC
TRBV20-1	NA	TRBD2	TRBJ2-5	CSAEDPGTSGPQETQYF	TGCAGTGCTGAGGACCCCGGGACTAGCGGACCCCAAGAGACCCAGTACTTC
TRBV2	many	NA	TRBJ2-5	CASSDPTKRDVQETQYF	TGTGCCAGCAGTGATCCCACTAAAAGGGACGTCCAAGAGACCCAGTACTTC
TRBV7-2	NA	NA	TRBJ1-5	CASSSGGSNQPQHF	TGTGCCAGCAGCTCCGGGGGGAGCAATCAGCCCCAGCATTTT
TRBV24-1	NA	NA	TRBJ2-3	CATSESPGEDTQYF	TGTGCCACCAGTGAATCGCCAGGCGAAGATACGCAGTATTTT
TRBV5-6	NA	NA	TRBJ1-1	CASSLRQAGGTEAFF	TGTGCCAGCAGCCTGCGACAGGCCGGGGGCACTGAAGCTTTCTTT
TRBV4-1	few	TRBD1	TRBJ1-1	CASSPTGGSTEAFF	TGCGCCAGCAGCCCTACAGGGGGATCCACTGAAGCTTTCTTT
TRBV3-1	few	NA	TRBJ2-7	CASAIGENGEQYF	TGTGCCAGCGCGATTGGAGAGAACGGCGAGCAGTACTTC
TRBV12-3/TRBV12-4	many	NA	TRBJ2-7	CASSLAGTEQYF	TGTGCCAGCAGTTTAGCAGGGACCGAGCAGTACTTC
TRBV28	many	NA	TRBJ2-3	CASSLLRGFADTQYF	TGTGCCAGCAGTTTATTACGGGGGTTCGCAGATACGCAGTATTTT
TRBV4-3	NA	TRBD2	TRBJ2-1	CASSQDTSGGASYNEQFF	TGCGCCAGCAGCCAAGATACTAGCGGGGGGGCCTCCTACAATGAGCAGTTCTTC
TRBV5-1	NA	NA	TRBJ2-1	CASSFTLNEQFF	TGCGCCAGCAGCTTTACACTAAATGAGCAGTTCTTC
TRBV20-1	NA	TRBD1	TRBJ1-1	CSARDSDRINTEAFF	TGCAGTGCTAGAGATTCGGACAGGATTAACACTGAAGCTTTCTTT
TRBV10-3	NA	NA	TRBJ1-1	CAISTLNTEAFF	TGTGCCATCAGCACATTGAACACTGAAGCTTTCTTT
TRBV18	NA	NA	TRBJ2-5	CASSPPQPETQYF	TGTGCCAGCTCACCACCCCAACCGGAGACCCAGTACTTC
TRBV18	NA	NA	TRBJ1-2	CASSPTGGDYGYTF	TGTGCCAGCTCACCAACCGGGGGGGATTATGGCTACACCTTC
TRBV20-1	few	NA	TRBJ1-4	CSAPPAGFNEKLFF	TGCAGTGCCCCGCCGGCAGGGTTTAATGAAAAACTGTTTTTT
TRBV12-3/TRBV12-4	many	NA	TRBJ1-1	CASSLNSLKSAFF	TGTGCCAGCAGTTTAAACAGCCTGAAGTCAGCTTTCTTT
TRBV21-1	many	NA	TRBJ2-2	CASSNLGQGATNTGELFF	TGTGCCAGCAGCAACCTGGGACAGGGGGCGACGAACACCGGGGAGCTGTTTTTT
TRBV6-1	many	NA	TRBJ1-5	CASSPGNSNQPQHF	TGTGCCAGCAGCCCGGGAAATAGCAATCAGCCCCAGCATTTT
TRBV7-9	many	NA	TRBJ2-3	CASSPRGTAMDTQYF	TGTGCCAGCAGCCCCCGTGGGACGGCGATGGATACGCAGTATTTT
TRBV11-2	many	NA	TRBJ1-2	CASSLGGLYYGYTF	TGTGCCAGCAGCTTAGGAGGGCTTTACTATGGCTACACCTTC
TRBV7-9	NA	NA	TRBJ1-1	CALGDKNTEAFF	TGTGCCTTAGGGGACAAGAACACTGAAGCTTTCTTT
TRBV27	many	NA	TRBJ1-6	CASSDQSSYNSPLHF	TGTGCCAGCAGTGATCAGAGCTCCTATAATTCACCCCTCCACTTT
TRBV6-1	NA	NA	TRBJ1-5	CASKESGEGQPQHF	TGTGCCAGCAAGGAGAGCGGGGAAGGTCAGCCCCAGCATTTT
TRBV6-6	many	NA	TRBJ2-3	CASSYEGSISTDTQYF	TGTGCCAGCAGTTATGAGGGGTCAATTAGCACAGATACGCAGTATTTT
TRBV25-1	many	TRBD1	TRBJ1-1	CASSEGQTQNTEAFF	TGTGCCAGCAGTGAGGGACAGACTCAGAACACTGAAGCTTTCTTT
TRBV18	few	NA	TRBJ2-3	CASSPIEDTQYF	TGTGCCAGCTCACCAATCGAGGATACGCAGTATTTT
TRBV12-5	many	NA	TRBJ2-2	CASALFYTGELFF	TGTGCTAGTGCCCTATTTTACACCGGGGAGCTGTTTTTT
TRBV7-3	many	NA	TRBJ2-7	CASSLLAGYEQYF	TGTGCCAGCAGCTTACTAGCCGGGTACGAGCAGTACTTC
TRBV20-1	NA	NA	TRBJ2-3	CSATDFPSGDTQYF	TGCAGTGCTACGGACTTCCCGTCGGGAGATACGCAGTATTTT
TRBV30	few	TRBD1	TRBJ2-2	CAWSVRTGITGELFF	TGTGCCTGGAGTGTAAGGACAGGGATAACCGGGGAGCTGTTTTTT
TRBV7-9	NA	NA	TRBJ2-7	CASSAGSTSSYEQYF	TGTGCCAGCAGCGCTGGATCCACTAGCTCCTACGAGCAGTACTTC
TRBV5-1	many	TRBD1	TRBJ2-2	CASSPTGGTGELFF	TGCGCCAGCAGCCCGACAGGGGGTACCGGGGAGCTGTTTTTT